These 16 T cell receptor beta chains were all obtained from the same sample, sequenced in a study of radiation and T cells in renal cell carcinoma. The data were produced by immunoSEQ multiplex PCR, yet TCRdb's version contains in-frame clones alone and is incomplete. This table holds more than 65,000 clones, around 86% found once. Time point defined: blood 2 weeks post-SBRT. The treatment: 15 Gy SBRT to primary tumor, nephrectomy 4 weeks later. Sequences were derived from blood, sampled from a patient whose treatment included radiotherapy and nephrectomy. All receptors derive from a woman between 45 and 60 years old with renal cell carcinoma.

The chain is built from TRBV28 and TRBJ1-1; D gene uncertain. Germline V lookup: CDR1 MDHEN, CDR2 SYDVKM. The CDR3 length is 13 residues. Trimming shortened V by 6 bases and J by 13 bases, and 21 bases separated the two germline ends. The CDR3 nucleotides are TGTGCCAGCAGCATCACCCTCGGGAGTCCCTATTTCTTT. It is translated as CASSITLGSPYFF. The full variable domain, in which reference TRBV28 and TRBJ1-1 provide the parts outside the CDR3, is DVKVTQSSRYLVKRTGEKVFLECVQDMDHENMFWYRQDPGLGLRLIYFSYDVKMKEKGDIPEGYSVSREKKERFSLILESASTNQTSMYLCASSITLGSPYFFGQGTRLTVV.

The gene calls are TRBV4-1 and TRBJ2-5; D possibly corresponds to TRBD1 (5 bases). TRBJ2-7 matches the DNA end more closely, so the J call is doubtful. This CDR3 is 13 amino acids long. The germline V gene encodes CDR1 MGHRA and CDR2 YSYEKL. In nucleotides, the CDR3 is TGCGCCAGCAGCCGGACATCATCCTACGAGCAGTACTTC. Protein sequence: CASSRTSSYEQYF.

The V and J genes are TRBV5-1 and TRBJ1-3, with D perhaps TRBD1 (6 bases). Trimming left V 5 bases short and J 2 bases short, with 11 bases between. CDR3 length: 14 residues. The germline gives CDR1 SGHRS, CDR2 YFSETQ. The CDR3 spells CASRVTGPGNTIYF. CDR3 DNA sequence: TGCGCCAGCAGGGTGACAGGACCTGGAAACACCATATATTTT.

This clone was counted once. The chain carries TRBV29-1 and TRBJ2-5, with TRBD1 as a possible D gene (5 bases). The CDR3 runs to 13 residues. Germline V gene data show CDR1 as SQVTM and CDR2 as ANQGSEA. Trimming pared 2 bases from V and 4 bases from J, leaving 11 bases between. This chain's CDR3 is CSVERWGAETQYF. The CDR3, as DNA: TGCAGCGTTGAAAGGTGGGGCGCAGAGACCCAGTACTTC. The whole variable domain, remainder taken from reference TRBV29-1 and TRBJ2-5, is SAVISQKPSRDICQRGTSLTIQCQVDSQVTMMFWYRQQPGQSLTLIATANQGSEATYESGFVIDKFPISRPNLTFSTLTVSNMSPEDSSIYLCSVERWGAETQYFGPGTRLLVL.

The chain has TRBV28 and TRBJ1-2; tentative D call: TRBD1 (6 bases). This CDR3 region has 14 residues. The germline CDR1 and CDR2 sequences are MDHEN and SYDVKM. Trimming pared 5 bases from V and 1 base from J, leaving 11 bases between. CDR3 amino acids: CASSGQLINYGYTF. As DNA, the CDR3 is TGTGCCAGCAGTGGACAGCTAATTAACTATGGCTACACCTTC.

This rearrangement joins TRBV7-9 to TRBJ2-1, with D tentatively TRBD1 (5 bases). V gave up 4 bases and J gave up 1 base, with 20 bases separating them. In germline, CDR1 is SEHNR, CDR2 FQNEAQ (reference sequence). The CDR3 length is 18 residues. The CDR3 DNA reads TGTGCCAGCAGCTCTTTTCAGGGCCGAAAGCAGTCCTACAATGAGCAGTTCTTC. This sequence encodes CASSSFQGRKQSYNEQFF.

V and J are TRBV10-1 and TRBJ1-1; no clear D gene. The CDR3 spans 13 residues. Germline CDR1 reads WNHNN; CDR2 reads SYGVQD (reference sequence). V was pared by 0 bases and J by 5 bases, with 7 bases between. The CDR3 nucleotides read TGCGCCAGCAGTGAGTCTTCGCGGACTGAAGCTTTCTTT. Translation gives CASSESSRTEAFF.

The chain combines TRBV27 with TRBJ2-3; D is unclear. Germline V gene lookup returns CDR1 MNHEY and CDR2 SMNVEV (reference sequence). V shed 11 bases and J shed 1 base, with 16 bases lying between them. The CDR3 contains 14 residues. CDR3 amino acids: CAARLTHGTDTQYF. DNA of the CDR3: TGTGCCGCCCGATTGACCCACGGCACAGATACGCAGTATTTT.

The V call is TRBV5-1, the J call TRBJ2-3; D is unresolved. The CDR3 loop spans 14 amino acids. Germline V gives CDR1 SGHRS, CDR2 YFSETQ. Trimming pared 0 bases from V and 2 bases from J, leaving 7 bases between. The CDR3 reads CASSLAQTTDTQYF. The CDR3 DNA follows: TGCGCCAGCAGCTTGGCACAGACCACAGATACGCAGTATTTT.

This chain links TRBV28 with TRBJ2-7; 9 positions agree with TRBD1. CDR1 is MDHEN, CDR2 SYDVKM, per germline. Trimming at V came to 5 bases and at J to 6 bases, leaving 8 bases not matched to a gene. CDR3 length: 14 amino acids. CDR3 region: CASSIPGQGPEQYF. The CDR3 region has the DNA TGTGCCAGCAGTATTCCGGGACAGGGACCCGAGCAGTACTTC.

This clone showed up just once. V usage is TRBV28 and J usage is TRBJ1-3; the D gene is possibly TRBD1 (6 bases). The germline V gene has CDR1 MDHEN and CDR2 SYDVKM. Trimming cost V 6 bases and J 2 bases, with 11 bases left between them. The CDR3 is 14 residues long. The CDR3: CASRTGSPGNTIYF. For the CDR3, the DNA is TGTGCCAGCAGAACAGGGTCCCCTGGAAACACCATATATTTT.

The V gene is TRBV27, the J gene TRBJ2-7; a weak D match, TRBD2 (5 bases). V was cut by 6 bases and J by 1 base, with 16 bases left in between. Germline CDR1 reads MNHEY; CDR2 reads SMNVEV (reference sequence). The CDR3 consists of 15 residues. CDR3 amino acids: CASSPHGIVSYEQYF. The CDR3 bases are TGTGCCAGCAGCCCCCACGGGATCGTATCCTACGAGCAGTACTTC.

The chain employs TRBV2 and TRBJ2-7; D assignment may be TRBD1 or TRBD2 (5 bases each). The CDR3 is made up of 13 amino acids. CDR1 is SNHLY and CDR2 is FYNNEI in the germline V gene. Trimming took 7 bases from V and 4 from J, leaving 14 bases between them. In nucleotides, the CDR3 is TGTGCCAGCAACCGGGACGGAATTTACGAGCAGTACTTC. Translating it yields CASNRDGIYEQYF.

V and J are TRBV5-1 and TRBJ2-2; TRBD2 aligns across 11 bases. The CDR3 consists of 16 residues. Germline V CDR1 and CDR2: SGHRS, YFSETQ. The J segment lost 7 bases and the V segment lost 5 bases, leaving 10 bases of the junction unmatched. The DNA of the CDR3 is TGCGCCAGCAGACTTAGCGGGAGGGCCGATAGCGGGGAGCTGTTTTTT. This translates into CASRLSGRADSGELFF.

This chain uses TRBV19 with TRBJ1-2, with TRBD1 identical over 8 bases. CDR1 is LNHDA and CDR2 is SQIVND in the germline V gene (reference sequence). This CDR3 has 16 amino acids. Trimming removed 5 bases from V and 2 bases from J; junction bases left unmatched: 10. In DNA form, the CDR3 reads TGTGCCAGTAGTCTCGACATGACAGGGGCGAACTATGGCTACACCTTC. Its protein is CASSLDMTGANYGYTF.

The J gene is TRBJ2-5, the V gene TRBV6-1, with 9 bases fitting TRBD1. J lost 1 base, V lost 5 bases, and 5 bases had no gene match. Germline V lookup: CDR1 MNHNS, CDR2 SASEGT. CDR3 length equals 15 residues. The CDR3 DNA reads TGTGCCAGCAGTTCCGGGGACAGGGTCCAAGAGACCCAGTACTTC. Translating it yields CASSSGDRVQETQYF.